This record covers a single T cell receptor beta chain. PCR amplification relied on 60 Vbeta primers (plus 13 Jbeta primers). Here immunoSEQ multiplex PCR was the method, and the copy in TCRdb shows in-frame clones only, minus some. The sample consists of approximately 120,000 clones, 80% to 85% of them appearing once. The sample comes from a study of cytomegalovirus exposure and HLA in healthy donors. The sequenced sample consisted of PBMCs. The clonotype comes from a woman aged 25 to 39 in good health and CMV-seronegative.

The CDR3 protein is CASSPGLGTDTQYF. The CDR3 nucleotides read TGTGCCAGCAGTCCAGGACTCGGCACAGATACGCAGTATTTT. V usage is TRBV6-5 and J usage is TRBJ2-3; D possibly corresponds to TRBD2 (5 bases). The germline gives CDR1 MNHEY, CDR2 SVGAGI. There are 14 residues in the CDR3. Trimming removed 5 bases from V and 1 base from J, with 10 bases in between.